The 24 T cell receptor beta chains presented below share a single source sample, sequenced in a study of T cells in Graves' hyperthyroidism and ophthalmopathy. Researchers amplified the TCR beta CDR3 regions from RNA transcripts. An initial round of RT-PCR targeting the TCR CDR3 relied on the HTBI primer set. One entry per CDR3 protein results from TCRdb running MiXCR on the multiplex PCR reads. The data hold roughly 240,000 distinct CDR3 sequences, with 15% to 20% observed a single time. The sequencing sample was made of blood. These receptors were collected from a woman aged 18-29 years with Graves' ophthalmopathy.

This clonotype has ten or more counts. V usage is TRBV28 and J usage is TRBJ1-5, with 8 bases that match TRBD1. J gave up 7 bases and V 3 bases, and 17 bases lay outside the gene matches. Germline V gene sequence: CDR1 MDHEN, CDR2 SYDVKM. This CDR3 is 18 amino acids long. The CDR3 here is CASSFLAGYIQGDQPQHF. The CDR3 region has the DNA TGTGCCAGCAGTTTTCTCGCGGGGTATATACAGGGGGACCAGCCCCAGCATTTT.

This clonotype was recorded at least ten times. The V gene is TRBV9, the J gene TRBJ1-2, with TRBD1 as a possible D gene (5 bases). The CDR3 spans 15 residues. Germline V CDR1 and CDR2: SGDLS, YYNGEE. V lost 3 bases, J lost 4 bases, and 16 bases lay in between. CDR3 residues: CASSEGTYGGYGYTF. The DNA of the CDR3 is TGTGCCAGCAGCGAAGGTACCTACGGGGGCTATGGCTACACCTTC.

In this sample, this clonotype turned up many times. The chain has TRBV7-3 and TRBJ1-1; D gene ambiguous. CDR1 and CDR2 from the germline V gene are SGHTA and FQGTGA. V lost 5 bases, J lost 2 bases, and 9 bases lay in between. The CDR3 runs to 13 residues. CDR3: CASSTAVNTEAFF. CDR3 DNA sequence: TGTGCCAGCAGCACCGCGGTAAACACTGAAGCTTTCTTT. Complete variable domain (other parts from reference TRBV7-3 and TRBJ1-1): GAGVSQTPSNKVTEKGKYVELRCDPISGHTALYWYRQSLGQGPEFLIYFQGTGAADDSGLPNDRFFAVRPEGSVSTLKIQRTERGDSAVYLCASSTAVNTEAFFGQGTRLTVV.

This clonotype appeared many times. This CDR3 is CASSRGQGEHNEQFF. In DNA form, the CDR3 reads TGTGCCAGCAGCCGAGGACAGGGAGAGCACAATGAGCAGTTCTTC. This chain uses TRBV4-2 with TRBJ2-1; 8 bases align to TRBD1. Germline V gives CDR1 LGHNA, CDR2 YNFKEQ. The trim removed 4 bases at V and 5 bases at J, leaving 7 bases unmatched. CDR3 size: 15 residues.

This clonotype turned up a few times. The genes are TRBV11-2 and TRBJ1-3; possibly TRBD1 for D (5 bases). The CDR3 consists of 15 residues. Germline CDR1 and CDR2: SGHAT and FQNNGV. The germline V and J ends were trimmed by 1 base and 2 bases, with 9 bases remaining between them. The CDR3 sequence: CASSLGGITGNTIYF. CDR3 in DNA: TGTGCCAGCAGCTTAGGGGGGATTACTGGAAACACCATATATTTT.

This clonotype showed up many times. The chain links TRBV28 to TRBJ2-1; possibly TRBD2 for D (7 bases). The CDR3 sequence is 14 residues long. Germline V gene lookup returns CDR1 MDHEN and CDR2 SYDVKM. V lost 3 bases and J 8 bases, leaving 14 bases between the germline ends. The CDR3 sequence: CASSFGGGADEQFF. Written as DNA, the CDR3 is TGTGCCAGCAGTTTTGGTGGGGGGGCCGATGAGCAGTTCTTC.

This clonotype was seen repeatedly, ten times or more. The rearrangement links TRBV28 to TRBJ2-7; a possible D gene is TRBD2 (6 bases). Deletions cut 5 bases from V and 4 bases from J, with 24 bases between. Germline-derived CDR1 and CDR2 are MDHEN and SYDVKM. CDR3 length: 17 residues. The CDR3 spells CASSPGFPTNGGYEQYF. As DNA, the CDR3 is TGTGCCAGCAGTCCCGGCTTCCCCACTAACGGGGGTTACGAGCAGTACTTC. The complete variable domain, with remaining parts taken from reference TRBV28 and TRBJ2-7, reads DVKVTQSSRYLVKRTGEKVFLECVQDMDHENMFWYRQDPGLGLRLIYFSYDVKMKEKGDIPEGYSVSREKKERFSLILESASTNQTSMYLCASSPGFPTNGGYEQYFGPGTRLTVT.

This clonotype was seen ten or more times. The V and J genes are TRBV6-5 and TRBJ2-7, with 7 bases identical to TRBD2. V was clipped by 2 bases and J by 0 bases; unmatched bases: 4. In germline, CDR1 is MNHEY, CDR2 SVGAGI. This CDR3 contains 15 residues. DNA of the CDR3: TGTGCCAGCAGTTACGGGGGGGAATTCTCCTACGAGCAGTACTTC. This codes for CASSYGGEFSYEQYF.

In its sample, this clonotype was seen a few times. One base away lies a much larger clone, so this may be a sequencing read error. The genes are TRBV6-9 and TRBJ1-1; 10 bases agree with TRBD1. V shed 4 bases and J 5 bases; nucleotides not matched to a gene: 4. From germline, CDR1 is MNHGY and CDR2 SVAAGI. The CDR3 covers 14 residues. The DNA for the CDR3 is TGTGCCAGCAGTTGGACAGGGGGGAAAACTGAAGCTTTCTTT. As protein: CASSWTGGKTEAFF.

This clonotype was seen at least ten times. The chain combines TRBV18 with TRBJ1-6, with 8 bases aligning to TRBD1. Trimming took 4 bases from V and 7 from J; bases not matched to a gene: 6. The CDR3 has 15 residues. The germline gives CDR1 KGHSH, CDR2 LQKENI. The CDR3 DNA follows: TGTGCCAGCTCACAAACCGACAGGGGAAATTCACCCCTCCACTTT. Translation: CASSQTDRGNSPLHF.

This clonotype was observed at least ten times. The chain joins TRBV11-2 to TRBJ2-2; 9 bases fit TRBD2. V lost 7 bases and J lost 5; bases outside the gene matches: 5. The CDR3 is 14 amino acids. Germline V gene lookup returns CDR1 SGHAT and CDR2 FQNNGV. CDR3 sequence (DNA): TGTGCCAGCATTCCTAGCGGGGTGACCGGGGAGCTGTTTTTT. It is translated as CASIPSGVTGELFF. Full variable domain (rest looked up from reference TRBV11-2 and TRBJ2-2): EAGVAQSPRYKIIEKRQSVAFWCNPISGHATLYWYQQILGQGPKLLIQFQNNGVVDDSQLPKDRFSAERLKGVDSTLKIQPAKLEDSAVYLCASIPSGVTGELFFGEGSRLTVL.

This clonotype was recorded at least ten times. The chain recombines TRBV2 with TRBJ1-6; D gene unclear. V lost 3 bases, J lost 7 bases, and 7 bases lay in between. This CDR3 has 13 amino acids. In germline, CDR1 is SNHLY, CDR2 FYNNEI. The CDR3 reads CASSDGTNSPLHF. The DNA of the CDR3 is TGTGCCAGCAGTGATGGAACAAATTCACCCCTCCACTTT.

This clonotype was detected many times. This sequence joins TRBV6-1 and TRBJ1-5; tentatively, D is TRBD1 (5 bases). From germline, CDR1 is MNHNS and CDR2 SASEGT. With 5 bases removed from V and 2 bases from J, the gap between germline ends came to 10 bases. The CDR3 spans 14 residues. CDR3 sequence reads: CASSYGGGNQPQHF. The CDR3 DNA reads as TGTGCCAGCAGTTACGGGGGGGGCAATCAGCCCCAGCATTTT.

This clonotype was seen many times. This chain joins TRBV4-1 and TRBJ2-7; no firm D call. Germline CDR1 reads MGHRA; CDR2 reads YSYEKL. The length of the CDR3 is 13 residues. The ends were cut back, 3 bases at V and 3 bases at J, with 9 bases in the middle. The CDR3 DNA is TGCGCCAGCAGCCACCCGGACGGCTACGAGCAGTACTTC. It encodes CASSHPDGYEQYF.

This clonotype was observed many times. CDR3 amino acids: CASSLGGTGNDFFMNTEAFF. The CDR3 coding sequence is TGTGCCAGCAGCTTAGGTGGGACAGGGAACGATTTTTTCATGAACACTGAAGCTTTCTTT. The rearrangement uses TRBV7-8 and TRBJ1-1; 9 positions match TRBD1. This CDR3 spans 20 amino acids. V dropped 1 base and J dropped 0; count of bases not matched to a gene: 15. The V gene's germline CDR1 is SGHVS and CDR2 FQNEAQ.

This clonotype has at least ten counts. The chain recombines TRBV10-3 with TRBJ1-1, with D perhaps TRBD1 (5 bases). V was pared by 11 bases and J by 2 bases, with 15 bases between. The CDR3 extends over 13 amino acids. CDR1 and CDR2 (germline): ENHRY, SYGVKD. The CDR3 DNA reads as TGTGCCTTGCGTCCGGGGCCCAACACTGAAGCTTTCTTT. It translates to CALRPGPNTEAFF.

Many counts were recorded for this clonotype. The rearrangement joins TRBV5-1 to TRBJ1-6; no reliable D call. Germline CDR1 reads SGHRS; CDR2 reads YFSETQ. The V end was cut by 4 bases, the J end by 8 bases, with 10 bases between. The CDR3 covers 13 residues. In nucleotides, the CDR3 is TGCGCCAGCAGCCCGGGGAGAGATTCACCCCTCCACTTT. Protein: CASSPGRDSPLHF. Full variable domain (missing parts from reference TRBV5-1 and TRBJ1-6): KAGVTQTPRYLIKTRGQQVTLSCSPISGHRSVSWYQQTPGQGLQFLFEYFSETQRNKGNFPGRFSGRQFSNSRSEMNVSTLELGDSALYLCASSPGRDSPLHFGNGTRLTVT.

This clonotype was counted at least ten times. The chain carries TRBV29-1 and TRBJ1-2, with 8 bases identical to TRBD1. From germline, CDR1 is SQVTM and CDR2 ANQGSEA. V gave up 6 bases and J gave up 4 bases; unmatched junction bases: 13. The CDR3 totals 15 residues. The CDR3 DNA follows: TGCAGCGTAACACCGGGACAGGAGGGTATCTATGGCTACACCTTC. Translated: CSVTPGQEGIYGYTF. Combining the CDR3 with reference TRBV29-1 and TRBJ1-2 gives the whole variable domain SAVISQKPSRDICQRGTSLTIQCQVDSQVTMMFWYRQQPGQSLTLIATANQGSEATYESGFVIDKFPISRPNLTFSTLTVSNMSPEDSSIYLCSVTPGQEGIYGYTFGSGTRLTVV.

This clonotype has a count of ten or more. The V call is TRBV2, the J call TRBJ2-7, with 9 bases identical to TRBD1. Germline assignment: CDR1 SNHLY and CDR2 FYNNEI. Losses at the gene ends were 6 bases for V and 5 bases for J; bases not matched to a gene: 8. The CDR3 runs to 14 residues. CDR3 nucleotide sequence: TGTGCCAGCAGCAGGACAGGGGCAGTCCACGAGCAGTACTTC. Translated: CASSRTGAVHEQYF. The whole variable domain, remainder taken from reference TRBV2 and TRBJ2-7, is EPEVTQTPSHQVTQMGQEVILRCVPISNHLYFYWYRQILGQKVEFLVSFYNNEISEKSEIFDDQFSVERPDGSNFTLKIRSTKLEDSAMYFCASSRTGAVHEQYFGPGTRLTVT.

This clonotype occurred many times. The CDR3 here is CASRPGQGAGNQPQHF. The CDR3 region has the DNA TGTGCCAGCAGGCCGGGACAGGGCGCTGGCAATCAGCCCCAGCATTTT. The chain joins TRBV27 to TRBJ1-5; TRBD1 agrees at 9 bases. The CDR3 has 16 amino acids. V shed 6 bases, J shed 2 bases, and the junction held 8 bases outside the gene matches. Germline V gives CDR1 MNHEY, CDR2 SMNVEV (reference sequence).

This clonotype was seen repeatedly, ten times or more. The chain couples TRBV2 to TRBJ1-2; D unclear. Trimming took off 5 bases at V and 8 bases at J, with 15 bases between the two ends. Germline CDR1 and CDR2: SNHLY and FYNNEI. The CDR3 extends over 13 amino acids. CDR3 bases: TGTGCCAGCAGTTATACTCCCTTCGGGGGCTACACCTTC. Translating it yields CASSYTPFGGYTF.

Of note for this clonotype: At one end the junction does not follow the germline gene, possibly because of a read error. This sequence joins TRBV28 and TRBJ1-2; a possible D gene is TRBD1 (6 bases). Germline lookup yields CDR1 MDHEN and CDR2 SYDVKM. The CDR3 totals 15 residues. The CDR3 DNA reads TGTGTCAGCAGGGGACCGATACTAGCTAACTATGGCTACACCTTC. Amino acids: CVSRGPILANYGYTF.

This clonotype was detected ten times or more. The chain recombines TRBV29-1 with TRBJ2-7, with 10 bases that match TRBD1. V shed 6 bases and J 2 bases; nucleotides not matched to a gene: 7. CDR1 SQVTM and CDR2 ANQGSEA come from the germline V gene. The CDR3 runs 14 residues. The CDR3 here is CSVLPGQGTYEQYF. The CDR3 coding sequence is TGCAGCGTCCTACCGGGACAGGGGACCTACGAGCAGTACTTC.

At least ten counts were recorded for this clonotype. The V gene is TRBV6-5, the J gene TRBJ1-2; a weak D match, TRBD1 (5 bases). The CDR3 extends over 15 amino acids. Deletions cut 0 bases from V and 4 bases from J, with 12 bases between. CDR1 and CDR2 from the germline V gene are MNHEY and SVGAGI. CDR3 loop: CASSYSLGTSYGYTF. The CDR3 DNA is TGTGCCAGCAGTTACTCCCTGGGGACCTCCTATGGCTACACCTTC.